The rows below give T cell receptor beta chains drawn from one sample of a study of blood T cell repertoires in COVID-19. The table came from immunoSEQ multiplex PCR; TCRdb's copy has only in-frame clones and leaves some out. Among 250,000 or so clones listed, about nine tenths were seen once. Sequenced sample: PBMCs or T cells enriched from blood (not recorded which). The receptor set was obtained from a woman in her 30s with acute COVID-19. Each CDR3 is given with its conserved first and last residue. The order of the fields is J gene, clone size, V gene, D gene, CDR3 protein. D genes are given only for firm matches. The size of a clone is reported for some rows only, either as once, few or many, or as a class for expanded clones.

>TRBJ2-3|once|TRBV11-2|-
CASSLDQRASTDTQYF
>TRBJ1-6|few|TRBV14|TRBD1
CASSQDGTDYVGRDPLHF
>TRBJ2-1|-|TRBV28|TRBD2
CASSYAGDGYNEQFF
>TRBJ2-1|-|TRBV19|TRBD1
CASTLGGQGNEQFF
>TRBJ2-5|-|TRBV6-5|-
CASGPWGQEVRYF
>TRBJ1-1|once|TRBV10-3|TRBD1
CAISDGTGDPEAFF
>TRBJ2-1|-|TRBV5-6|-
CASSPGGGYNEQFF
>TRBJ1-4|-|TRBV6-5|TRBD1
CASVVTGLNEKLFF
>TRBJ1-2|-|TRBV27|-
CASSSMATGRGGYTF
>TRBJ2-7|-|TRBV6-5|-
CASSPRQASSYEQYF
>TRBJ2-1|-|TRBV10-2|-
CASAATGGYNEQFF